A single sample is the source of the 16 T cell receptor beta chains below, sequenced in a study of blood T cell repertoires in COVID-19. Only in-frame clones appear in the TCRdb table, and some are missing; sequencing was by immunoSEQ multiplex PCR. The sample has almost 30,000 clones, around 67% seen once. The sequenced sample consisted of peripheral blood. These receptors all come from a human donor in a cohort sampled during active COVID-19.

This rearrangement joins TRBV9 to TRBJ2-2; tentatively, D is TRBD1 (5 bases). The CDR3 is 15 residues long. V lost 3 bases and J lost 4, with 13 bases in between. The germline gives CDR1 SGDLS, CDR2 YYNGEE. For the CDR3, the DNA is TGTGCCAGCAGCGCTCAGGGATTGGGCACCGGGGAGCTGTTTTTT. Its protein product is CASSAQGLGTGELFF.

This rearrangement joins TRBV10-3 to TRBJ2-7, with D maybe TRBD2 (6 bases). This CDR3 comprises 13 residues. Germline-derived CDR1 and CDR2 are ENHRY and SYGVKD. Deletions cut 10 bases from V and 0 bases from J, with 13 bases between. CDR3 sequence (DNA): TGTGCCAGCGGGACGGCCACCTCCTACGAGCAGTACTTC. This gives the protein CASGTATSYEQYF.

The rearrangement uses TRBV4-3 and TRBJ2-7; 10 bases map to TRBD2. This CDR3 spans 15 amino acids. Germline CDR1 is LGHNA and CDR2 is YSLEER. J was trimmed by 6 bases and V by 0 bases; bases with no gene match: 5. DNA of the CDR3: TGCGCCAGCAGCCAAGAGCCTAGCGGGAGAGGCGAGCAGTACTTC. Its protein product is CASSQEPSGRGEQYF.

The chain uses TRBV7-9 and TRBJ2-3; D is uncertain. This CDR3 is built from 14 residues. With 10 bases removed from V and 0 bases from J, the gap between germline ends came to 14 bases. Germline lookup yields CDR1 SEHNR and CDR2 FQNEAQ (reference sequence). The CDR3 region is CAINTASSTDTQYF. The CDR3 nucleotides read TGTGCCATTAATACAGCTTCTAGCACAGATACGCAGTATTTT.

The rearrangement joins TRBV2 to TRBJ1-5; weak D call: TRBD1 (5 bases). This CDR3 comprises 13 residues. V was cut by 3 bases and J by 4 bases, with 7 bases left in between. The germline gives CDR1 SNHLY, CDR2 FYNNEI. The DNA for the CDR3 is TGTGCCAGCAGTGACAGGGCAAATCAGCCCCAGCATTTT. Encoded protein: CASSDRANQPQHF.

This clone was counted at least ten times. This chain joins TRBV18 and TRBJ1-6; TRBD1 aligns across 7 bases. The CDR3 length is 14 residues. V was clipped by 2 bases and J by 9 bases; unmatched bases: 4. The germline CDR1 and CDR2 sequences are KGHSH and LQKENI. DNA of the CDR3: TGTGCCAGCTCACCAGGGGACAGAGTTTCACCCCTCCACTTT. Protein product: CASSPGDRVSPLHF.

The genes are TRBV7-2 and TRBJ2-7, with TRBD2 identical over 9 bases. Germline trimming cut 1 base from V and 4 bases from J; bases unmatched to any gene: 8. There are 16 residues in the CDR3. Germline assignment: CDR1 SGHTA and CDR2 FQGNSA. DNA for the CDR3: TGTGCCAGCAGCTTAGTGGCTAGCGGGAACCCTTACGAGCAGTACTTC. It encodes CASSLVASGNPYEQYF.

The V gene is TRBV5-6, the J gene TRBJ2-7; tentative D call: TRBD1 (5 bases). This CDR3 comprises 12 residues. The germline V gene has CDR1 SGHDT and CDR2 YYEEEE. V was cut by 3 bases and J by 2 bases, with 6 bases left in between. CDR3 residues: CASSWGTYEQYF. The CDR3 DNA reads TGTGCCAGCAGCTGGGGCACCTACGAGCAGTACTTC.

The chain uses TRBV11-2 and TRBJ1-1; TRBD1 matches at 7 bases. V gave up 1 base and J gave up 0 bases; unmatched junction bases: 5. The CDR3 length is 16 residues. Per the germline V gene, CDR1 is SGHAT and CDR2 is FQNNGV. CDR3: CASSLATGIMNTEAFF. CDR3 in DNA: TGTGCCAGCAGCTTAGCGACAGGGATCATGAACACTGAAGCTTTCTTT.

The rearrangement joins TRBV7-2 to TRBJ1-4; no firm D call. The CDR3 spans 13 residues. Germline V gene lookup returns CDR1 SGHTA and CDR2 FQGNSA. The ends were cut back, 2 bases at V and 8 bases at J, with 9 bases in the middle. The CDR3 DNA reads TGTGCCAGCAGCTTATCGGGGTTGGAAAAACTGTTTTTT. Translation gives CASSLSGLEKLFF.

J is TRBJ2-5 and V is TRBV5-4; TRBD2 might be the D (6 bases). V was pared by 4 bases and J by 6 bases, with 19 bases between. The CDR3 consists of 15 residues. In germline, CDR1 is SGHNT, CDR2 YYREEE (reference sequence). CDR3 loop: CASSPPFGGAKTQYF. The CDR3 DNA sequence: TGTGCCAGCAGCCCTCCATTCGGGGGTGCGAAGACCCAGTACTTC.

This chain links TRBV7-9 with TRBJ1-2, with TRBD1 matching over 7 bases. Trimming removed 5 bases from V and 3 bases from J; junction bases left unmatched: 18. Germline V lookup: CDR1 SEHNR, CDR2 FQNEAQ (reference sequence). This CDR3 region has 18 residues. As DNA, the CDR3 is TGTGCCAGCAGCCCTGTGCTTGAAGGGAACAGGGGTGACTATGGCTACACCTTC. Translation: CASSPVLEGNRGDYGYTF.

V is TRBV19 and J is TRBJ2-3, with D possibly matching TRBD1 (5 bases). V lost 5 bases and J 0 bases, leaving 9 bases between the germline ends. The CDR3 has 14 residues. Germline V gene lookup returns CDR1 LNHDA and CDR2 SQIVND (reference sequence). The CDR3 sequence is CASSEGASTDTQYF. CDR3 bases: TGTGCCAGTAGTGAAGGGGCAAGCACAGATACGCAGTATTTT.

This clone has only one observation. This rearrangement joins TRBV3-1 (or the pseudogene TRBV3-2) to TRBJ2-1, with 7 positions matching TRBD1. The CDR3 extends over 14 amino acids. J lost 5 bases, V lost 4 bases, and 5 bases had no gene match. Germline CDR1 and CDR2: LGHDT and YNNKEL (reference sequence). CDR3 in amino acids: CASSLRGGDNEQFF. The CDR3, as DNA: TGTGCCAGCAGCCTTCGAGGGGGCGACAATGAGCAGTTCTTC.

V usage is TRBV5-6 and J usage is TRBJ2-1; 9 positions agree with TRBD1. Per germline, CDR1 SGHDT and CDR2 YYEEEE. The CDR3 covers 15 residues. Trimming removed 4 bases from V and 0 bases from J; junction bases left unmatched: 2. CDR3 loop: CASSQGQGSYNEQFF. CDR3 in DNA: TGTGCCAGCAGCCAGGGACAGGGCTCCTACAATGAGCAGTTCTTC.

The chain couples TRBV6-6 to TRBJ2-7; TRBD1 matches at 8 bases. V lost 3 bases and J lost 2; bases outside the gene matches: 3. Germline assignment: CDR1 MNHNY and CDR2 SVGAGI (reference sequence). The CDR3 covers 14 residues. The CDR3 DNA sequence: TGTGCCAGCAGTTATTGGGGACAGGCCTACGAGCAGTACTTC. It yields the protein CASSYWGQAYEQYF.